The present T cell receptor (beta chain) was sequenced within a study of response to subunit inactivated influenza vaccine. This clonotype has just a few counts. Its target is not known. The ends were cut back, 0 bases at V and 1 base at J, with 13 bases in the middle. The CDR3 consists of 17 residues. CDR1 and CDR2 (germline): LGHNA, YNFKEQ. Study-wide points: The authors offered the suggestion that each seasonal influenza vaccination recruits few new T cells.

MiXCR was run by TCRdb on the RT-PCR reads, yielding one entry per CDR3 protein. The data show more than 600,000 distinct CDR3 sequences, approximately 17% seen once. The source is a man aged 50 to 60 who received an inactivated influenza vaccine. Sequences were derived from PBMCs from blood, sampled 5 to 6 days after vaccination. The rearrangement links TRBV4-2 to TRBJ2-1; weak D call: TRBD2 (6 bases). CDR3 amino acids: CASSQETLARSYNEQFF. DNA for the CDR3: TGTGCCAGCAGCCAAGAAACGCTAGCGCGGTCCTACAATGAGCAGTTCTTC.